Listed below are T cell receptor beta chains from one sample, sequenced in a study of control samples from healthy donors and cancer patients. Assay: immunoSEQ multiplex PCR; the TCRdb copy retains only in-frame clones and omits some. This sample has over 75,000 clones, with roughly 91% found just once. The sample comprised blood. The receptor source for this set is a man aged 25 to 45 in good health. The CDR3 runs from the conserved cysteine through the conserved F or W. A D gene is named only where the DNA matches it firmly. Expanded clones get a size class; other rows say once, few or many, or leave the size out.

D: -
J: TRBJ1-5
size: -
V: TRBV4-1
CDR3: CASSQDRSANQPQHF

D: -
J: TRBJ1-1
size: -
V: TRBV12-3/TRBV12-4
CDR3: CASSFQNTEAFF

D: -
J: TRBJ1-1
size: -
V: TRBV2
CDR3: CASTGELDTEAFF

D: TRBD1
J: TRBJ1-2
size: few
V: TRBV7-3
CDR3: CASSPGQGVYGYTF

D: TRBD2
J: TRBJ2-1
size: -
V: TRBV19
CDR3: CATTRGTSGRTSYNEQFF

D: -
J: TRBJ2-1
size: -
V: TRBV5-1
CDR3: CASSLGGVNEQFF

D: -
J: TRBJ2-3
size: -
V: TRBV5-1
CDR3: CASSLDSDTQYF

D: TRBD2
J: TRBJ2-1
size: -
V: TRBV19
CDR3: CASNLGLADSYNEQFF

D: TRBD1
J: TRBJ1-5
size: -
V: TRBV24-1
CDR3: CATREGQGGNQPQHF

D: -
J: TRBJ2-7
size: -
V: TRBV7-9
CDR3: CASSLGGIPYEQYF

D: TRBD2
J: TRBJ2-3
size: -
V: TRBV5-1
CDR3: CASSLEPPGLAGLTDTQYF

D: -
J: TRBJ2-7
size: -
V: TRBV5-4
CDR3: CASSLMSSKTYEQYF

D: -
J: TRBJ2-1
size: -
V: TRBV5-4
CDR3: CASSPGSRGAYNEQFF

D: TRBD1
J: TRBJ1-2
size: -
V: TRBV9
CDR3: CASSGQSLDYGYTF

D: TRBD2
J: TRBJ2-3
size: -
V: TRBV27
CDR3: CASSSDAGGQLSTDTQYF

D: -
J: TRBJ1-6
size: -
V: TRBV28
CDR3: CASSPLRGESPLHF

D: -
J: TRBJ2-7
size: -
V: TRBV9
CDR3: CASSVGAGSLPSYEQYF

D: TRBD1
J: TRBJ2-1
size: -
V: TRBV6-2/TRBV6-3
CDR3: CASSSRGQGLIYNEQFF

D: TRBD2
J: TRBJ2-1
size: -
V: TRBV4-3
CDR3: CASSPHALAGGLYNEQFF

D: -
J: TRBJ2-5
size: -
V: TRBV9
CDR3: CASSVGSRTPQETQYF

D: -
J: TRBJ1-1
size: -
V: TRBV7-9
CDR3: CASSASGYTEAFF

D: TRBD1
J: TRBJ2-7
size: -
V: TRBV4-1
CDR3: CASSQEVTGTYEQYF

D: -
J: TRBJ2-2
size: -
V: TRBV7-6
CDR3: CASSLVGGELFF

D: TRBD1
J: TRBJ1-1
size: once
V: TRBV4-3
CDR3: CASSRDRDTEAFF

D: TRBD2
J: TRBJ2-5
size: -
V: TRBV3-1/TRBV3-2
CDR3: CASSQGPSGNRETQYF

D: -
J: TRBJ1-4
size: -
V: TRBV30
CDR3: CAWTRTLKDLTNEKLFF

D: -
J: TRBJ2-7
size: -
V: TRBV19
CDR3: CASSPRGPRQEQYF

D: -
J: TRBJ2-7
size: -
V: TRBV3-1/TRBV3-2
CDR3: CASGRSYEQYF

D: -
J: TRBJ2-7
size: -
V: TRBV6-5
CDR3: CATRLEGTSYEQYF

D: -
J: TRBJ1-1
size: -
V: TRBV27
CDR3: CASRFAGRYTEAFF

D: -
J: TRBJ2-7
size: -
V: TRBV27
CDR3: CASSLRSEFRAKKSYEQYF

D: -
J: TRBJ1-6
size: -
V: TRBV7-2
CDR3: CASSLDRLSTLHF